This is a list of T cell receptor beta chains from one sample in a study of Graves' ophthalmopathy and Graves' hyperthyroidism. TCRdb re-analysed the multiplex PCR reads in MiXCR, keeping a single row per CDR3 protein. Of a few hundred thousand distinct CDR3 sequences listed, roughly 17% were seen once; the top ten hold more than 9%. Sequenced: peripheral blood. The receptors were sampled from an adult man with Graves' ophthalmopathy. Both conserved end residues are part of each CDR3. The D gene is left open where the match is weak. Clone size is not always given. Where it is, it says once, few, many or a class for expanded clones.

>TRBV6-1|TRBJ2-5|-|-
CASTSMADQETQYF
TGTGCCAGCACCTCAATGGCTGACCAAGAGACCCAGTACTTC
>TRBV13|TRBJ1-1|many|TRBD1
CASSYQGGSAFF
TGTGCCAGCAGTTACCAGGGGGGCTCGGCTTTCTTT
>TRBV28|TRBJ2-7|many|-
CASSLWRRISEQYF
TGTGCCAGCAGTTTATGGCGCCGAATCAGCGAGCAGTACTTC
>TRBV4-1|TRBJ1-2|many|-
CASSQAGLYGYTF
TGCGCCAGCAGCCAAGCTGGGCTCTATGGCTACACCTTC
>TRBV20-1|TRBJ1-1|many|-
CSARASGTWINTEAFF
TGCAGTGCTAGAGCTTCAGGGACATGGATTAACACTGAAGCTTTCTTT
>TRBV5-4|TRBJ2-7|many|-
CASSNSGQGPREQYF
TGTGCCAGCAGCAATTCCGGCCAGGGCCCACGCGAGCAGTACTTC
>TRBV12-3/TRBV12-4|TRBJ2-7|-|TRBD2
CASSYTGLAGGTYEQYF
TGTGCCAGCAGTTATACGGGACTAGCGGGAGGTACTTACGAGCAGTACTTC
>TRBV7-8|TRBJ1-1|many|TRBD1
CASSLDRGRQAFF
TGTGCCAGCAGCTTGGACAGGGGGCGGCAAGCTTTCTTT
>TRBV10-3|TRBJ1-3|-|-
CATKTVSDAGNTIYF
TGTGCCACTAAGACGGTCTCAGACGCTGGAAACACCATATATTTT
>TRBV6-5|TRBJ1-1|-|TRBD1
CASSYSGQYTEAFF
TGTGCCAGCAGTTACTCGGGACAGTACACTGAAGCTTTCTTT
>TRBV6-1|TRBJ1-2|many|-
CASSESASSYGYTF
TGTGCCAGCAGTGAATCGGCCAGCAGCTATGGCTACACCTTC
>TRBV2|TRBJ1-4|many|-
CASSEVRGTGEKLFF
TGTGCCAGCAGTGAAGTGCGGGGGACGGGTGAAAAACTGTTTTTT
>TRBV28|TRBJ2-7|-|-
CASSPDLPTPRTTF
TGTGCCAGCAGTCCGGACTTGCCTACACCCAGGACTACCTTC
>TRBV11-2|TRBJ2-2|many|TRBD2
CASSPVGGAGELFF
TGTGCCAGCAGCCCGGTGGGGGGGGCCGGGGAGCTGTTTTTT
>TRBV14|TRBJ1-6|many|-
CASSQDPRQTSGSYNSPLHF
TGTGCCAGCAGCCAAGATCCCCGACAGACCTCTGGCTCCTATAATTCACCCCTCCACTTT
>TRBV11-2|TRBJ2-5|many|-
CASSLNSKRETQYF
TGTGCCAGCAGCTTAAATAGCAAAAGAGAGACCCAGTACTTC
>TRBV20-1|TRBJ2-5|many|-
CSARVGVWETQYF
TGCAGTGCTAGAGTCGGGGTATGGGAGACCCAGTACTTC
>TRBV6-2/TRBV6-3|TRBJ1-2|many|-
CASKPQNNYGYTF
TGTGCCAGCAAACCCCAGAATAACTATGGCTACACCTTC
>TRBV15|TRBJ2-7|-|TRBD1
CATYGTDSYEQYF
TGTGCCACTTATGGGACAGACTCCTACGAGCAGTACTTC
>TRBV6-1|TRBJ1-2|many|-
CASTTDGHYGYTF
TGTGCCAGCACCACGGACGGCCACTATGGCTACACCTTC
>TRBV6-1|TRBJ1-3|-|-
CASRAFGGNTIYF
TGTGCCAGCAGGGCTTTTGGTGGAAACACCATATATTTT
>TRBV7-7|TRBJ2-7|many|-
CANTGDHPSYEQYF
TGTGCTAACACAGGCGACCATCCCTCCTACGAGCAGTACTTC
>TRBV28|TRBJ2-7|many|TRBD1
CASRRDRGIPREQYF
TGTGCCAGCAGGCGGGACAGGGGCATACCACGGGAGCAGTACTTC
>TRBV28|TRBJ1-6|-|-
CASGYPRPPLHF
TGTGCCAGCGGCTACCCTCGGCCACCCCTCCACTTT
>TRBV29-1|TRBJ1-2|many|-
CSVGQFEGYTF
TGCAGCGTCGGACAGTTCGAGGGCTACACCTTC
>TRBV6-1|TRBJ2-7|many|-
CASSEYIGPTSYEQYF
TGTGCCAGCAGTGAATATATCGGACCTACTTCCTACGAGCAGTACTTC
>TRBV6-1|TRBJ2-7|once|-
CASSVGISYEQYF
TGTGCCAGCAGTGTTGGAATCTCCTACGAGCAGTACTTC
>TRBV30|TRBJ1-2|many|-
CAWSVGRGKSYTF
TGTGCCTGGAGTGTAGGTCGTGGGAAGAGCTACACCTTC
>TRBV7-2|TRBJ2-7|few|-
CLWTGGISYEQYF
TGTCTTTGGACGGGTGGGATCTCCTACGAGCAGTACTTC
>TRBV9|TRBJ2-2|many|-
CASSRLLNTGELFF
TGTGCCAGCAGCCGGTTGCTGAACACCGGGGAGCTGTTTTTT
>TRBV20-1|TRBJ2-7|many|-
CSARRPLATYEQYF
TGCAGTGCTAGACGCCCTTTGGCGACCTACGAGCAGTACTTC
>TRBV28|TRBJ2-5|many|TRBD2
CASSFAGVDKETQYF
TGTGCCAGCAGTTTTGCGGGGGTAGATAAAGAGACCCAGTACTTC
>TRBV2|TRBJ2-2|many|-
CASVSPGAGSGELFF
TGTGCCAGCGTGTCGCCTGGGGCAGGGTCCGGGGAGCTGTTTTTT
>TRBV20-1|TRBJ2-7|many|-
CSARLPGQSYEQYF
TGCAGTGCTAGGCTCCCCGGACAATCCTACGAGCAGTACTTC
>TRBV7-2|TRBJ1-6|many|-
CASSPLVVLASPLHF
TGTGCCAGCAGCCCCCTGGTTGTACTGGCTTCACCCCTCCACTTT
>TRBV28|TRBJ2-2|many|TRBD1
CASSQNTGTGETGELFF
TGTGCCAGCAGTCAAAATACCGGGACAGGCGAAACCGGGGAGCTGTTTTTT
>TRBV29-1|TRBJ1-1|many|-
CSVESRAEAFF
TGCAGCGTTGAAAGCAGAGCTGAAGCTTTCTTT
>TRBV28|TRBJ1-2|many|-
CASSSGTGRYGYTF
TGTGCCAGCAGTTCGGGGACCGGCCGCTATGGCTACACCTTC
>TRBV20-1|TRBJ1-2|many|TRBD1
CSAESGTAYGYTF
TGCAGTGCTGAATCCGGGACAGCCTATGGCTACACCTTC
>TRBV27|TRBJ1-2|-|-
CASMGRSGNYGYTF
TGTGCCAGCATGGGTCGGAGCGGGAACTATGGCTACACCTTC
>TRBV3-1|TRBJ2-5|many|TRBD1
CASSHAGTAQETQYF
TGTGCCAGCAGCCATGCCGGGACAGCTCAAGAGACCCAGTACTTC
>TRBV3-1|TRBJ1-1|many|-
CASSKGERAFF
TGTGCCAGCAGCAAAGGGGAGAGAGCTTTCTTT
>TRBV20-1|TRBJ2-5|many|TRBD2
CSARSGGQETQYF
TGCAGTGCTAGGAGCGGGGGACAAGAGACCCAGTACTTC
>TRBV29-1|TRBJ2-3|many|TRBD2
CSALTSGSPDTQYF
TGCAGCGCCCTGACTAGCGGGAGCCCAGATACGCAGTATTTT
>TRBV6-1|TRBJ2-5|few|-
CASSEDHRVWETQYF
TGTGCCAGCAGTGAAGACCACAGGGTATGGGAGACCCAGTACTTC
>TRBV15|TRBJ2-2|many|-
CATSRLNTGELFF
TGTGCCACCAGCAGATTAAACACCGGGGAGCTGTTTTTT
>TRBV6-2/TRBV6-3|TRBJ2-3|many|TRBD2
CASSYSGGLAGPRGDTQYF
TGTGCCAGCAGTTACTCGGGGGGACTAGCGGGACCCCGGGGAGATACGCAGTATTTT
>TRBV7-6|TRBJ2-7|many|-
CASSLAGAEQYF
TGTGCCAGCAGTTTGGCCGGGGCCGAGCAGTACTTC
>TRBV5-1|TRBJ1-5|many|-
CASSPGQEDQPQHF
TGCGCCAGCAGCCCTGGACAAGAGGATCAGCCCCAGCATTTT
>TRBV20-1|TRBJ1-1|many|-
CSARLIRVLGTEAFF
TGCAGTGCTAGGCTTATCAGGGTTCTTGGCACTGAAGCTTTCTTT
>TRBV6-1|TRBJ2-5|-|-
CASRRRGYLETQYF
TGTGCCAGCAGACGCAGGGGTTATCTAGAGACCCAGTACTTC
>TRBV12-3/TRBV12-4|TRBJ2-5|many|-
CASSPSRKGETQYF
TGTGCCAGCAGTCCGAGCCGAAAAGGGGAGACCCAGTACTTC
>TRBV29-1|TRBJ2-7|many|-
CSAPHGSYEQYF
TGCAGCGCTCCTCATGGCTCCTACGAGCAGTACTTC
>TRBV29-1|TRBJ2-4|many|TRBD2
CSAGGRTKNIQYF
TGCAGCGCGGGCGGGAGAACCAAAAACATTCAGTACTTC
>TRBV6-2/TRBV6-3|TRBJ2-5|many|TRBD1
CASTPDRVETQYF
TGTGCCAGCACCCCGGACAGGGTAGAGACCCAGTACTTC
>TRBV19|TRBJ1-5|many|TRBD1
CASTARQGTNQPQHF
TGTGCCAGTACCGCAAGACAGGGGACTAATCAGCCCCAGCATTTT
>TRBV28|TRBJ2-5|many|-
CASSLQQGRETQYF
TGTGCCAGCAGTCTACAACAGGGTCGAGAGACCCAGTACTTC
>TRBV15|TRBJ1-5|many|-
CATSRDFREHQPQHF
TGTGCCACCAGCAGAGATTTCCGGGAGCATCAGCCCCAGCATTTT
>TRBV7-2|TRBJ2-7|many|-
CASSLAGRARDEQYF
TGTGCCAGCAGCTTAGCGGGACGGGCTCGAGACGAGCAGTACTTC